The present T cell receptor beta chain was sequenced within a study of blood T cell repertoires in COVID-19. Study at large: Donors in the United States, Italy and Spain gave samples during acute or convalescent COVID-19.

Per the original methods: From reference gene primer amplification, estimates of nucleated cell counts were derived. Produced via immunoSEQ multiplex PCR; TCRdb's table is partial and in-frame only. V, J and clone size reflect that table, while D and trimming were determined from the DNA. The sample carries some 41,000 clones, roughly 84% recorded once. Trimming at V came to 4 bases and at J to 6 bases, leaving 11 bases not matched to a gene. CDR1 is KGHDR and CDR2 is SFDVKD in the germline V gene. The CDR3 sequence is 16 residues long. The sample was peripheral blood. The chain carries TRBV24-1 and TRBJ2-1; 7 positions match TRBD2. This TCR was sampled from a woman in her sixties or seventies with acute or convalescent COVID-19. The CDR3 here is CATSDPRRGSRNEQFF. CDR3 nucleotides: TGTGCCACCAGTGACCCTCGGCGCGGGAGTCGCAATGAGCAGTTCTTC.